The clone carrying this T cell receptor beta chain qualifies as medium-sized. Prior to thyroid surgery, none of the patients had received any treatment. There are 13 residues in the CDR3. Deletions cut 5 bases from V and 2 bases from J, with 8 bases between. The record originates from a study of metastatic and nonmetastatic thyroid tumors. Overall study: Malignant thyroid and benign thyroid patients provided blood and tumor or nodule tissue whose repertoires were compared.

Original handling: Variation in CDR3 across clinicopathological groups served as the basis for constructing a distant-metastasis classifier in papillary thyroid cancer. MiXCR reprocessed the PCR reads for TCRdb. The V and J calls come from TCRdb's annotation, not from the publication. The repertoire includes 15,000 or so clones, 23% of them detected once, and 7.7% sits in the top ten. The chain employs TRBV12-3 or TRBV12-4 and TRBJ2-3; D is undetermined. The specimen sequenced was tumor tissue. This receptor was identified in a female donor with papillary thyroid cancer or a benign thyroid nodule (not recorded which). Some clones in this sample may be carry-over from other donors' samples. This CDR3 is CASSDGNTDTQYF. In DNA, the CDR3 is TGTGCCAGCAGTGATGGCAACACAGATACGCAGTATTTT.